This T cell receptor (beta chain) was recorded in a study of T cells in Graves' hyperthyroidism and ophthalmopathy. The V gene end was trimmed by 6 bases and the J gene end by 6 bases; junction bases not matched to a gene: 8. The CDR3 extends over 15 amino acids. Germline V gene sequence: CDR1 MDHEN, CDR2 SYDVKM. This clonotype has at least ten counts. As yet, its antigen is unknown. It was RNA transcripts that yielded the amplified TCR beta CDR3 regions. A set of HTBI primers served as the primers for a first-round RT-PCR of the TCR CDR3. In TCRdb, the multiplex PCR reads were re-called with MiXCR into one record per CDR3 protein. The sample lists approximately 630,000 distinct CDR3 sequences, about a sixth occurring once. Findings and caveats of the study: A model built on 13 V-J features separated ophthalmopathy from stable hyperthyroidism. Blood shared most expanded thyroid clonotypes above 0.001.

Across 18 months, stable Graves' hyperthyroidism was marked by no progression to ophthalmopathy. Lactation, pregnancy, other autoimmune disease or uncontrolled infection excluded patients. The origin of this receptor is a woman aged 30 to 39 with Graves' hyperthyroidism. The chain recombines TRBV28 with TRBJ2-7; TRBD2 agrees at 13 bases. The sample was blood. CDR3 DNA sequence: TGTGCCAGCAGGGCAACTAGCGGGAGGGCCGCCGAGCAGTACTTC. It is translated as CASRATSGRAAEQYF.